The T cell receptor beta chain described here comes from a study of radiation and T cells in renal cell carcinoma. Method: immunoSEQ multiplex PCR; TCRdb's copy keeps in-frame clones and lacks some. Among approximately 150,000 clones listed, roughly 90% were seen once. Noted time point: baseline pretreatment blood. Treatment in this sample: 15 Gy SBRT to primary tumor, nephrectomy 4 weeks later. The J segment lost 1 base and the V segment lost 4 bases, leaving 4 bases of the junction unmatched. CDR1 is SGHRS, CDR2 YFSETQ, per germline. This CDR3 region has 15 residues. The clonotype was recovered from a woman aged 70-85 years with renal cell carcinoma. Sequencing used blood, obtained from a patient whose treatment included radiotherapy and nephrectomy. This chain connects TRBV5-1 to TRBJ2-4, with 8 positions matching TRBD1. The DNA for the CDR3 is TGCGCCAGCAGCCGGACAGGGATTGCCAAAAACATTCAGTACTTC. Residues: CASSRTGIAKNIQYF.